These T cell receptor beta chains were read from a single sample in a study of T-cell memory formation after mild COVID-19. TCRdb analysed the 5' RACE reads with MiXCR anew, one entry per CDR3 protein. This sample has 300,000 to 350,000 distinct CDR3 sequences, with around 15% found just once. The source material was PBMCs or a T cell subset sorted from them (not recorded which). These receptors were collected from a young man who had mild COVID-19 (a few samples of this study predate the infection). Cell type and time point are not known. Both conserved end residues are part of each CDR3. Each record gives: V gene, D gene, clone size, J gene, CDR3 protein, CDR3 DNA. A D gene is named only where the DNA matches it firmly. Some rows mark clone size as missing; the rest say once, few, many or name a class of expanded clone.

TRBV15	.	.	TRBJ2-3	CATSRAVQAADTQYF	TGTGCCACCAGCAGAGCGGTCCAGGCGGCAGATACGCAGTATTTT
TRBV7-9	.	many	TRBJ2-5	CASRRPGEETQYF	TGTGCCAGCCGCCGTCCCGGGGAGGAGACCCAGTACTTC
TRBV20-1	TRBD1	few	TRBJ1-1	CSARDLGQGSATEAFF	TGCAGTGCTAGAGATTTAGGACAGGGAAGTGCCACTGAAGCTTTCTTT
TRBV27	TRBD1	.	TRBJ1-1	CASSGQGLYTEAFF	TGTGCCAGCAGTGGACAGGGACTGTACACTGAAGCTTTCTTT
TRBV7-8	TRBD1	.	TRBJ1-1	CASSRQGAGVEAFF	TGTGCCAGCAGCCGACAGGGGGCTGGGGTTGAAGCTTTCTTT
TRBV5-1	TRBD1	few	TRBJ2-1	CASSLAGGRFHEQFF	TGCGCCAGCAGCTTGGCAGGGGGACGGTTCCATGAGCAGTTCTTC
TRBV7-9	.	few	TRBJ1-1	CASLRVGTEAFF	TGTGCCAGCCTCAGGGTGGGCACTGAAGCTTTCTTT
TRBV20-1	.	few	TRBJ1-4	CSARQHNEKLFF	TGCAGTGCTAGACAGCATAATGAAAAACTGTTTTTT
TRBV7-2	TRBD1	few	TRBJ2-3	CASSLQGARGTDTQYF	TGTGCCAGCAGCCTGCAGGGGGCGCGTGGCACAGATACGCAGTATTTT
TRBV7-6	.	.	TRBJ2-5	CASSFRAGRETQYF	TGTGCCAGCAGCTTTCGGGCAGGGAGAGAGACCCAGTACTTC
TRBV6-2/TRBV6-3	.	.	TRBJ2-3	CATDGSDRPDTQYF	TGTGCCACTGACGGTTCGGATCGACCAGATACGCAGTATTTT
TRBV5-1	TRBD1	.	TRBJ2-2	CASSLRTGWAGELFF	TGCGCCAGCAGCCTACGGACAGGATGGGCCGGGGAGCTGTTTTTT
TRBV5-1	TRBD1	.	TRBJ2-7	CASSLQGKSSYEQYF	TGCGCCAGCAGCTTACAGGGGAAGAGCTCCTACGAGCAGTACTTC
TRBV12-3/TRBV12-4	TRBD2	.	TRBJ2-7	CASSSTSGYEQYF	TGTGCCAGCAGTTCCACTAGCGGGTACGAGCAGTACTTC
TRBV11-3	.	.	TRBJ2-3	CASSLGSGPGDTQYF	TGTGCCAGCAGCTTAGGGTCCGGCCCCGGAGATACGCAGTATTTT
TRBV4-2	.	.	TRBJ1-2	CASSQGQGSYGYTF	TGTGCCAGCAGCCAAGGCCAGGGAAGCTATGGCTACACCTTC
TRBV6-6	.	.	TRBJ1-5	CASRPRQDFQPQHF	TGTGCCAGCAGACCCCGCCAGGATTTTCAGCCCCAGCATTTT
TRBV7-3	TRBD2	medium-sized	TRBJ2-1	CASSVGLAGNNEQFF	TGTGCCAGCAGCGTTGGACTAGCGGGTAACAATGAGCAGTTCTTC
TRBV19	.	.	TRBJ1-6	CASSLAGINNSPLHF	TGTGCCAGTAGTTTAGCAGGGATCAATAATTCACCCCTCCACTTT
TRBV7-2	.	many	TRBJ1-1	CASSLIGGPGTEAFF	TGTGCCAGCAGCCTGATTGGGGGCCCGGGCACTGAAGCTTTCTTT
TRBV24-1	.	.	TRBJ2-2	CATSDGDSIDPGELFF	TGTGCCACCAGTGATGGGGATTCGATCGACCCCGGGGAGCTGTTTTTT
TRBV5-1	TRBD1	many	TRBJ2-7	CASSLTGGSEQYF	TGCGCCAGCAGCCTAACAGGGGGCTCCGAGCAGTACTTC
TRBV7-6	TRBD1	many	TRBJ2-3	CASSSPGPRGAPGQGTDTQYF	TGTGCCAGCAGCTCCCCGGGGCCGAGGGGGGCGCCGGGACAGGGGACAGATACGCAGTATTTT
TRBV12-5	.	.	TRBJ1-1	CASGLGTVEAFF	TGTGCTAGTGGTTTGGGGACGGTTGAAGCTTTCTTT
TRBV20-1	.	.	TRBJ2-5	CSARSQRALVETQYF	TGCAGTGCTAGGTCGCAACGGGCCTTAGTAGAGACCCAGTACTTC
TRBV7-7	.	many	TRBJ2-5	CASSVVGAQETQYF	TGTGCCAGCAGCGTTGTTGGGGCCCAAGAGACCCAGTACTTC
TRBV3-1	.	.	TRBJ1-1	CASSQFHGLLRHTEAFF	TGTGCCAGCAGCCAATTTCACGGCTTACTAAGGCACACTGAAGCTTTCTTT
TRBV19	.	few	TRBJ1-2	CASRDPLGQHPYGYTF	TGTGCCAGTCGGGACCCCCTCGGACAGCACCCCTATGGCTACACCTTC
TRBV7-2	TRBD2	.	TRBJ2-1	CASSSALGGWGPYNEQFF	TGTGCCAGCAGCTCAGCCCTCGGGGGGTGGGGCCCATACAATGAGCAGTTCTTC
TRBV7-8	.	.	TRBJ2-7	CASSLRQSSYEQYF	TGTGCCAGCAGCTTAAGACAGAGCTCCTACGAGCAGTACTTC
TRBV20-1	.	.	TRBJ2-3	CSATGTRHTQYF	TGCAGTGCTACCGGGACCCGCCATACGCAGTATTTT
TRBV12-3/TRBV12-4	TRBD2	.	TRBJ2-3	CASSLVLGLAAFSGTQYF	TGTGCCAGCAGTTTAGTGCTTGGACTAGCGGCCTTTTCTGGTACGCAGTATTTT
TRBV5-1	TRBD1	.	TRBJ1-1	CASSLAPATGTEAFF	TGCGCCAGCAGCTTGGCCCCCGCGACAGGGACTGAAGCTTTCTTT
TRBV23-1	.	.	TRBJ2-6	CASSHQSSGANVLTF	TGCGCCAGCAGTCATCAGAGCTCTGGGGCCAACGTCCTGACTTTC
TRBV7-9	.	many	TRBJ1-1	CASSFPGDTEAFF	TGTGCCAGCAGCTTCCCCGGGGACACTGAAGCTTTCTTT
TRBV7-9	TRBD1	few	TRBJ1-4	CASSFGGGGGEKLFF	TGTGCCAGCAGCTTCGGAGGGGGCGGCGGAGAAAAACTGTTTTTT
TRBV2	TRBD2	many	TRBJ2-5	CASTFWGGPQTQYF	TGTGCCAGCACCTTTTGGGGGGGACCTCAGACCCAGTACTTC
TRBV2	.	many	TRBJ2-5	CASTTSLTQYF	TGTGCCAGTACAACCTCTCTGACCCAGTACTTC
TRBV15	.	.	TRBJ2-1	CATSRGGPSEQFF	TGTGCCACCAGCAGGGGGGGTCCAAGTGAGCAGTTCTTC
TRBV9	TRBD1	few	TRBJ1-6	CASSEAGTENSPLHF	TGTGCCAGCAGCGAAGCCGGGACAGAGAATTCACCCCTCCACTTT
TRBV5-6	TRBD1	few	TRBJ1-2	CASRPGTAVVIYTF	TGTGCCAGCAGGCCCGGGACAGCGGTAGTTATTTACACCTTC